This TCR beta chain was identified in a study of cytomegalovirus exposure and HLA in healthy donors. Whole-study context: Early on, a data release was issued that held 80 million or so unique TCRs from HLA-typed donors.

Study-level results: Sequencing likely caused a cluster of highly shared sequence variants. Follow-up analysis found HLA locus-dependent TCR association rates, highest for DRB1 and lowest for HLA-C.

CDR1 MNHNS and CDR2 SASEGT come from the germline V gene. The V and J ends lost 1 base and 4 bases, in that order; junction bases with no gene match: 2. The CDR3 sequence is 14 residues long. This clone is medium-sized. What it binds is not known. Amplification used 60 Vbeta primers and 13 Jbeta primers. Some clones are missing from TCRdb's copy, which holds only in-frame ones; the method was immunoSEQ multiplex PCR. The sample lists 90,000 or so clones, around 74% occurring once. V gene TRBV6-1 combines with J gene TRBJ2-3, with 7 bases aligning to TRBD1. The sequence was collected from a man under 40 in good health and CMV-seropositive. The sequenced material came from PBMCs. The CDR3 loop is CASSEDRGPDTQYF. The CDR3 DNA sequence: TGTGCCAGCAGTGAAGACAGGGGCCCAGATACGCAGTATTTT.